One T cell receptor (beta chain) is described in this entry. Its antigen is as yet unknown. This CDR3 is 14 amino acids long. V was clipped by 2 bases and J by 3 bases, with 14 bases between them. The V gene's germline CDR1 is GTSNPN and CDR2 SVGIG (reference sequence). RNA totalling about 0.45 to 1 ug underwent reverse transcription with random hexamers. The authors amplified TCR beta CDR3 across 54 Vbeta and 13 Jbeta using immunoSEQ multiplex PCR. TCRdb independently ran MiXCR on the immunoSEQ multiplex PCR reads; one entry per CDR3 protein. The sample has about 200,000 distinct CDR3 sequences, roughly nine tenths seen once; the top ten hold roughly 0.13%. Sequencing of TCR beta drew on CD8+ and CD4+ T cells from blood. Isolation of CD8+ and CD4+ T cells was performed negatively, whereas enrichment of TEMRA cells was done by FACS. This entry is derived from a study of CD8 T cells in Susac syndrome.

Whole-study findings and limits: The study conceded that its TCR sequencing and HLA analysis involved relatively few individuals.

The receptor was isolated from a human donor with multiple sclerosis. The sample comprised CD8+ T cells from PBMCs. The chain employs TRBV30 and TRBJ2-7, with D uncertain. CDR3 DNA sequence: TGTGCCTGGAGTTGGAATGACGCGGACTACGAGCAGTACTTC. This gives the protein CAWSWNDADYEQYF.